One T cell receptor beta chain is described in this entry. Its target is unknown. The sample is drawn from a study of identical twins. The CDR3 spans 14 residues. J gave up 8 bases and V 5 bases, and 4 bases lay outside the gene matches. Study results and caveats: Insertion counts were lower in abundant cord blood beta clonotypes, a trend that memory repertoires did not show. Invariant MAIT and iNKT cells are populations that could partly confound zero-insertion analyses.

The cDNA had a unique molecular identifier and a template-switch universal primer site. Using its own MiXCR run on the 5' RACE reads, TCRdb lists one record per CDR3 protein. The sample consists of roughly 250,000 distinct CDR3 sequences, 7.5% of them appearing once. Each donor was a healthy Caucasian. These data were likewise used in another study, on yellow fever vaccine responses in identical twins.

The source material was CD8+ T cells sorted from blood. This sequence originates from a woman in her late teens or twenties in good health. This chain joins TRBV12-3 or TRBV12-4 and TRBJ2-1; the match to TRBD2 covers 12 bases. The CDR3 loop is CASSQLAGGHEQFF. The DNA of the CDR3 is TGTGCCAGCAGTCAACTAGCGGGGGGCCATGAGCAGTTCTTC.